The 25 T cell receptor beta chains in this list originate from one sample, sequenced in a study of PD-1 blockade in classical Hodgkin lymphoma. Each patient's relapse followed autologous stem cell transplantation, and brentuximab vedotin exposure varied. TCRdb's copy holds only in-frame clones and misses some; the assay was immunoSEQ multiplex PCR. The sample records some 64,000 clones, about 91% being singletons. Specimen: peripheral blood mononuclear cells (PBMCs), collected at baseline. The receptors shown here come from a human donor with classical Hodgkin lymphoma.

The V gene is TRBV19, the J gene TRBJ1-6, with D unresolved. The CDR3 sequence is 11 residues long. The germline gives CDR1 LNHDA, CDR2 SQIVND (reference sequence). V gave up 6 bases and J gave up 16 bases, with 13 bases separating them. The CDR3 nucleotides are TGTGCCAGTAGATTATCGGAGACTCTCCACTTT. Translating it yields CASRLSETLHF.

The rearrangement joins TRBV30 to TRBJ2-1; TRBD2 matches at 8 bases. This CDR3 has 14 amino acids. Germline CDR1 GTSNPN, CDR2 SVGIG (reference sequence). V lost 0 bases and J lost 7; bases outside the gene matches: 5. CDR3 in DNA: TGTGCCTGGAGTGTACTACTAGCGGCAAATGAGCAGTTCTTC. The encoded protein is CAWSVLLAANEQFF.

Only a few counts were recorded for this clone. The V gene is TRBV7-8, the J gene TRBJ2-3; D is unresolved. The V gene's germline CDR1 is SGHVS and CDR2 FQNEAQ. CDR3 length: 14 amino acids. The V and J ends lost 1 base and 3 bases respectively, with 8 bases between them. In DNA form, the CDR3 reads TGTGCCAGCAGCTTAGGCCCAACTACAGATACGCAGTATTTT. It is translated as CASSLGPTTDTQYF.

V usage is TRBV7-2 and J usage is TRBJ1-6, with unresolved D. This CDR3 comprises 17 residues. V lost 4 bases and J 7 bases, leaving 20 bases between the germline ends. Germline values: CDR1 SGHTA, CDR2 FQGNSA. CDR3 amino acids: CASSSWTAHSLNSPLHF. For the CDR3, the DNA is TGTGCCAGCAGCTCTTGGACTGCTCACTCCCTCAATTCACCCCTCCACTTT.

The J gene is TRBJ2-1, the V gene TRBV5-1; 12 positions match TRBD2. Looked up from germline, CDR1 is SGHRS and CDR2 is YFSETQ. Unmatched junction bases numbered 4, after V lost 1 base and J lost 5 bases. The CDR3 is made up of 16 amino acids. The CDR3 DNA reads TGCGCCAGCAGCTTGTTTCCTAGCGGGGGGGACAATGAGCAGTTCTTC. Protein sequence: CASSLFPSGGDNEQFF.

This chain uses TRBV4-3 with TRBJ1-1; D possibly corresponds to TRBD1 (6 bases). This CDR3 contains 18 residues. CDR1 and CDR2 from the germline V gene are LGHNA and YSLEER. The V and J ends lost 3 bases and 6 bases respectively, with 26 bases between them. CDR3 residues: CASSQVVARTGLGAEAFF. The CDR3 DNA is TGCGCCAGCAGCCAGGTCGTGGCCCGAACAGGGCTGGGGGCTGAAGCTTTCTTT.

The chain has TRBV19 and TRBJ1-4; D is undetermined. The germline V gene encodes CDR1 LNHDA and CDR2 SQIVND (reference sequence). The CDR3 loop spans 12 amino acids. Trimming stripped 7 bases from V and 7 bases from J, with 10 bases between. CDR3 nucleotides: TGTGCCAGTAAGCCCGGGAGTGAAAAACTGTTTTTT. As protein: CASKPGSEKLFF.

The CDR3 loop is CASSYREQYF. CDR3 bases: TGTGCCAGCAGTTACCGCGAGCAGTACTTC. The gene calls are TRBV6-5 and TRBJ2-7; D is unclear. V was shortened by 2 bases and J by 6 bases, with 2 bases between the two germline ends. The CDR3 loop spans 10 amino acids. Per germline, CDR1 MNHEY and CDR2 SVGAGI.

DNA for the CDR3: TGTGCCAGCAGCCTGGGACAGGAAAAAGCTTTCTTT. It yields the protein CASSLGQEKAFF. The chain links TRBV5-4 to TRBJ1-1; TRBD1 aligns across 8 bases. Germline V lookup: CDR1 SGHNT, CDR2 YYREEE (reference sequence). J lost 9 bases, V lost 4 bases, and 5 bases had no gene match. There are 12 residues in the CDR3.

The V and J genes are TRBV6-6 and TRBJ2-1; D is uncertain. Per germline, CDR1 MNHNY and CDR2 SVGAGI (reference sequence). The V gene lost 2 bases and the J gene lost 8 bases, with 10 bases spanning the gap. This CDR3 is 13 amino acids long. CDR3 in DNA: TGTGCCAGCAGTTACGCGGAACGGGATGAGCAGTTCTTC. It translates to CASSYAERDEQFF.

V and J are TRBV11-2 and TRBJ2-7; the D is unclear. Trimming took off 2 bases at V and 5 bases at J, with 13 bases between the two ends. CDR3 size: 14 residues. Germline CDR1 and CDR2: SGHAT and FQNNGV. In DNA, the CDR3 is TGTGCCAGCAGCTTACAGGTGATGGGGAACGAGCAGTACTTC. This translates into CASSLQVMGNEQYF.

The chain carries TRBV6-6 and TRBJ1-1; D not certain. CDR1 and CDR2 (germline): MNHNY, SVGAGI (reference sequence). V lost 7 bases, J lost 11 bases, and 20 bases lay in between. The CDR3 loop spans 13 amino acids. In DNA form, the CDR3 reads TGTGCCAGCACTCTACTCCATGGACTAGGGGCTTTCTTT. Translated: CASTLLHGLGAFF.

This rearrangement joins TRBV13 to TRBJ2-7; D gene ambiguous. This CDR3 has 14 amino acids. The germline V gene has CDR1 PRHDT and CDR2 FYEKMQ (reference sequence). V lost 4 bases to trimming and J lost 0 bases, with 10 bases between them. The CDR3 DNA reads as TGTGCCAGCAGCTCGACTCCAAGCTCCTACGAGCAGTACTTC. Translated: CASSSTPSSYEQYF. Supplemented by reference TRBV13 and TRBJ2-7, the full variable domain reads AAGVIQSPRHLIKEKRETATLKCYPIPRHDTVYWYQQGPGQDPQFLISFYEKMQSDKGSIPDRFSAQQFSDYHSELNMSSLELGDSALYFCASSSTPSSYEQYFGPGTRLTVT.

As DNA, the CDR3 is TGTGCCAGCTCACCACTAGGGGTGGACACTGAAGCTTTCTTT. This encodes CASSPLGVDTEAFF. The chain combines TRBV18 with TRBJ1-1, with D possibly TRBD1 on 5 matching bases. This CDR3 has 14 residues. Germline assignment: CDR1 KGHSH and CDR2 LQKENI. Trimming removed 1 base at V and 3 bases at J, with 9 bases between.

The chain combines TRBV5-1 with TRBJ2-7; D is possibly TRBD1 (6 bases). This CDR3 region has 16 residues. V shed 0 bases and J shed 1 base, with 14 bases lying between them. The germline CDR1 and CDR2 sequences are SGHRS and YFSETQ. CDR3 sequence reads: CASSLEVLGASYEQYF. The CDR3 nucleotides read TGCGCCAGCAGCTTGGAAGTTTTGGGGGCGTCCTACGAGCAGTACTTC.

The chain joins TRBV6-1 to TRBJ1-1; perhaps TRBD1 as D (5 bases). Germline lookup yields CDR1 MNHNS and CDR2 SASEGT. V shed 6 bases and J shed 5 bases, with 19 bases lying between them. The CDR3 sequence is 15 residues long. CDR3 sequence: CASRMGFGGGTEAFF. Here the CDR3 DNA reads TGTGCCAGCAGGATGGGTTTTGGGGGGGGGACTGAAGCTTTCTTT.

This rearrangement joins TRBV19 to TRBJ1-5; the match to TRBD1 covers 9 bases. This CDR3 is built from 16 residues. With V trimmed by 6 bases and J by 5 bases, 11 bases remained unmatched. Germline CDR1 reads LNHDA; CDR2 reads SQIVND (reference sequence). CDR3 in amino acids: CASSPISTGGDQPQHF. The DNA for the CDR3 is TGTGCCAGTAGCCCTATATCGACAGGGGGGGATCAGCCCCAGCATTTT.

CDR3 DNA: TGCGCCAGCAGCCAAGATCTACGGGGGGTTTATGGCTACACCTTC. Its protein is CASSQDLRGVYGYTF. This chain uses TRBV4-3 with TRBJ1-2; perhaps TRBD1 as D (5 bases). Germline CDR1 LGHNA, CDR2 YSLEER. The CDR3 sequence is 15 residues long. V was trimmed by 0 bases and J by 5 bases, leaving 13 bases between them.

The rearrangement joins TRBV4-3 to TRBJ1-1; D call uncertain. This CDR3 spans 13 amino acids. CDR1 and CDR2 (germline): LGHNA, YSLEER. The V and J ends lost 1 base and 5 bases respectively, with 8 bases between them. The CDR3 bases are TGCGCCAGCAGCCAAGTTTTGTATACTGAAGCTTTCTTT. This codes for CASSQVLYTEAFF.

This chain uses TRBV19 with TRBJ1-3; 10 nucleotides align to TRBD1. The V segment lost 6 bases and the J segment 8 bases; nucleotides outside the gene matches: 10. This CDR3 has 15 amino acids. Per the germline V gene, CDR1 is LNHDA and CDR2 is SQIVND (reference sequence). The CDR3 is CASRPPGQGTHTIYF. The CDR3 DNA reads TGTGCCAGTAGACCTCCGGGACAGGGGACCCACACCATATATTTT.

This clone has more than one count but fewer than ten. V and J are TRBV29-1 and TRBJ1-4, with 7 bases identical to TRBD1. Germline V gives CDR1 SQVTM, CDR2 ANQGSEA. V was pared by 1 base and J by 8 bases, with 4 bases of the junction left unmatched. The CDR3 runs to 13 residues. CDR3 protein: CSVEVVRGEKLFF. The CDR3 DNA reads TGCAGCGTTGAAGTTGTCAGGGGGGAAAAACTGTTTTTT.

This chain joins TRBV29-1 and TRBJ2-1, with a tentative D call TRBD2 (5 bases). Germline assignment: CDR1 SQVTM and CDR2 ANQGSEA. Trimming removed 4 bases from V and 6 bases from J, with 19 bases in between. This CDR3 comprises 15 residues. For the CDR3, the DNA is TGCAGCGTTGGGAGAACGCCGGGGTCGTCCAATGAGCAGTTCTTC. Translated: CSVGRTPGSSNEQFF.

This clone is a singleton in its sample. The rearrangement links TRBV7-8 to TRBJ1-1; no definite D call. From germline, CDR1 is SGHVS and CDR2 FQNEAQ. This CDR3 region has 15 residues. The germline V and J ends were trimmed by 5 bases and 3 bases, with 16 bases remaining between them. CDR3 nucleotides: TGTGCCAGCAGCCCCGAACCGGGGATCGACACTGAAGCTTTCTTT. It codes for CASSPEPGIDTEAFF.

The CDR3 DNA reads TGTGCCAGCAGTGACGAGGATGGGTCCTACAATGAGCAGTTCTTC. Translated: CASSDEDGSYNEQFF. The chain is built from TRBV6-4 and TRBJ2-1, with unresolved D. The CDR3 sequence is 15 residues long. Trimming cost V 2 bases and J 1 base, with 9 bases left between them. The germline gives CDR1 MRHNA, CDR2 SNTAGT.

For the CDR3, the DNA is TGTGCCAGCACCACACCGGGACATTGGGAATCGTTCCTATATTTT. Amino acids: CASTTPGHWESFLYF. The chain links TRBV7-8 to TRBJ1-3; weak D call: TRBD1 (6 bases). Trimming took off 7 bases at V and 14 bases at J, with 27 bases between the two ends. This CDR3 spans 15 amino acids. CDR1 and CDR2 from the germline V gene are SGHVS and FQNEAQ.